These T cell receptor beta chains were read from a single sample in a study of T cell responses to AZD1222 COVID-19 vaccine. Clones were sequenced by immunoSEQ multiplex PCR, and TCRdb holds only the in-frame ones, with some missing. The table includes approximately 170,000 clones, about 91% detected once. This specimen was peripheral blood, taken on day 0 of AZD1222 vaccination. The receptor set was obtained from an adult in good health. Both conserved end residues are part of each CDR3. D genes are given only for firm matches. Some rows have no size entry. The others give once, few or many, or a class for an expanded clone.

d_call: NA; cdr3_length: 14; j_call: TRBJ1-1; clone_size: NA; v_call: TRBV28; cdr3_aa: CASSLLGANTEAFF; cdr3_nt: TGTGCCAGCAGTTTGCTGGGGGCGAATACTGAAGCTTTCTTT
d_call: NA; cdr3_length: 13; j_call: TRBJ2-7; clone_size: NA; v_call: TRBV2; cdr3_aa: CASSEGTCYEQYF; cdr3_nt: TGTGCCAGCAGTGAAGGGACGTGCTACGAGCAGTACTTC
d_call: TRBD1; cdr3_length: 14; j_call: TRBJ1-2; clone_size: NA; v_call: TRBV28; cdr3_aa: CASTDRVRSGGYTF; cdr3_nt: TGTGCCAGCACTGACAGGGTCCGGTCTGGTGGCTACACCTTC
d_call: TRBD1; cdr3_length: 15; j_call: TRBJ2-2; clone_size: NA; v_call: TRBV9; cdr3_aa: CASSVGQENTGELFF; cdr3_nt: TGTGCCAGCAGCGTCGGACAGGAGAACACCGGGGAGCTGTTTTTT
d_call: TRBD2; cdr3_length: 14; j_call: TRBJ2-7; clone_size: NA; v_call: TRBV2; cdr3_aa: CASKPGLAGYEQYF; cdr3_nt: TGTGCCAGCAAACCTGGACTAGCGGGCTACGAGCAGTACTTC
d_call: NA; cdr3_length: 16; j_call: TRBJ2-7; clone_size: NA; v_call: TRBV18; cdr3_aa: CASSLGMDPATYEQYF; cdr3_nt: TGTGCCAGCTCACTGGGGATGGACCCAGCCACCTACGAGCAGTACTTC
d_call: NA; cdr3_length: 13; j_call: TRBJ1-2; clone_size: NA; v_call: TRBV7-8; cdr3_aa: CASSPRHNYGYTF; cdr3_nt: TGTGCCAGCAGCCCCAGACACAACTATGGCTACACCTTC
d_call: NA; cdr3_length: 12; j_call: TRBJ2-7; clone_size: NA; v_call: TRBV30; cdr3_aa: CAWQGGSQEQYF; cdr3_nt: TGTGCCTGGCAGGGGGGAAGTCAGGAGCAGTACTTC
d_call: NA; cdr3_length: 14; j_call: TRBJ1-1; clone_size: NA; v_call: TRBV4-1; cdr3_aa: CASSHEQGNTEAFF; cdr3_nt: TGCGCCAGCAGCCACGAACAGGGGAACACTGAAGCTTTCTTT
d_call: NA; cdr3_length: 16; j_call: TRBJ1-3; clone_size: NA; v_call: TRBV28; cdr3_aa: CASSPRRMSSGNTIYF; cdr3_nt: TGTGCCAGCAGTCCCCGTAGGATGAGCTCTGGAAACACCATATATTTT
d_call: NA; cdr3_length: 13; j_call: TRBJ1-4; clone_size: NA; v_call: TRBV6-4; cdr3_aa: CASSDVRGEKLFF; cdr3_nt: TGTGCCAGCAGTGATGTCCGAGGTGAAAAACTGTTTTTT
d_call: TRBD1; cdr3_length: 17; j_call: TRBJ2-7; clone_size: NA; v_call: TRBV10-3; cdr3_aa: CAISDPQRTGRLGEQYF; cdr3_nt: TGTGCCATCAGTGATCCACAACGGACAGGGCGGTTGGGCGAGCAGTACTTC
d_call: NA; cdr3_length: 18; j_call: TRBJ2-5; clone_size: NA; v_call: TRBV7-8; cdr3_aa: CASSLGLLPRPSQETQYF; cdr3_nt: TGTGCCAGCAGCTTAGGCCTACTCCCCCGGCCGAGCCAAGAGACCCAGTACTTC
d_call: NA; cdr3_length: 13; j_call: TRBJ2-3; clone_size: NA; v_call: TRBV27; cdr3_aa: CASRKLGTDTQYF; cdr3_nt: TGTGCCAGCAGAAAGTTGGGGACAGATACGCAGTATTTT
d_call: NA; cdr3_length: 13; j_call: TRBJ2-4; clone_size: NA; v_call: TRBV9; cdr3_aa: CASSVASSDIQYF; cdr3_nt: TGTGCCAGCAGCGTAGCCAGCTCGGACATTCAGTACTTC
d_call: NA; cdr3_length: 14; j_call: TRBJ2-7; clone_size: NA; v_call: TRBV9; cdr3_aa: CASSLAGAVDEQYF; cdr3_nt: TGTGCCAGCAGCCTAGCCGGGGCCGTCGACGAGCAGTACTTC
d_call: TRBD2; cdr3_length: 14; j_call: TRBJ2-7; clone_size: NA; v_call: TRBV30; cdr3_aa: CAWSEIAGVYEQYF; cdr3_nt: TGTGCCTGGAGTGAAATAGCGGGAGTATACGAGCAGTACTTC
d_call: NA; cdr3_length: 15; j_call: TRBJ2-7; clone_size: NA; v_call: TRBV5-4; cdr3_aa: CASSQRTAPSYEQYF; cdr3_nt: TGTGCCAGCAGCCAGAGGACTGCCCCCTCCTACGAGCAGTACTTC
d_call: TRBD1; cdr3_length: 13; j_call: TRBJ1-6; clone_size: NA; v_call: TRBV30; cdr3_aa: CARRGDSNSPLHF; cdr3_nt: TGTGCCAGAAGAGGGGACAGCAATTCACCCCTCCACTTT
d_call: NA; cdr3_length: 12; j_call: TRBJ2-1; clone_size: NA; v_call: TRBV6-6; cdr3_aa: CASSYQANEQFF; cdr3_nt: TGTGCCAGCAGTTACCAAGCGAATGAGCAGTTCTTC
d_call: NA; cdr3_length: 14; j_call: TRBJ1-6; clone_size: NA; v_call: TRBV3-1/TRBV3-2; cdr3_aa: CASSVRQANSPLHF; cdr3_nt: TGTGCCAGCAGCGTAAGGCAGGCTAATTCACCCCTCCACTTT
d_call: NA; cdr3_length: 16; j_call: TRBJ2-6; clone_size: NA; v_call: TRBV9; cdr3_aa: CASSPRDISGANVLTF; cdr3_nt: TGTGCCAGCAGCCCCAGGGACATCTCTGGGGCCAACGTCCTGACTTTC
d_call: NA; cdr3_length: 14; j_call: TRBJ2-6; clone_size: NA; v_call: TRBV11-1; cdr3_aa: CASGTGSGANVLTF; cdr3_nt: TGTGCCAGTGGGACGGGCTCTGGGGCCAACGTCCTGACTTTC
d_call: NA; cdr3_length: 14; j_call: TRBJ1-3; clone_size: few; v_call: TRBV2; cdr3_aa: CASLPRGGGNTIYF; cdr3_nt: TGTGCCAGCCTACCCCGGGGAGGTGGAAACACCATATATTTT
d_call: NA; cdr3_length: 16; j_call: TRBJ1-2; clone_size: NA; v_call: TRBV7-9; cdr3_aa: CASSSEGGLGVYGYTF; cdr3_nt: TGTGCCAGCAGCTCAGAGGGGGGGCTCGGAGTCTATGGCTACACCTTC
d_call: NA; cdr3_length: 15; j_call: TRBJ1-5; clone_size: NA; v_call: TRBV19; cdr3_aa: CASSISSGPNQPQHF; cdr3_nt: TGTGCCAGTAGTATAAGTTCAGGTCCAAATCAGCCCCAGCATTTT